This is a list of T cell receptor beta chains from one sample in a study of a mutant IDH1 vaccine in newly diagnosed glioma. Libraries were prepared by immunoSEQ multiplex PCR; TCRdb keeps only in-frame clonotypes and omits some of them. The sample lists roughly 42,000 clones, 80% to 90% occurring once. No antigen has been assigned to these receptors. Sequencing used PBMCs, obtained from a glioma patient whose treatment included an IDH1 peptide vaccine. Receptor source: a man between 40 and 49 years old with glioma. Each CDR3 is given with its conserved first and last residue. The D gene is left open where the match is weak. Size tells how often a clone was seen (once, few, many) or the class of an expanded clone, and some rows leave it out.

clone_size j_call v_call d_call cdr3_nt cdr3_aa
- TRBJ2-2 TRBV5-1 - TGCGCCAGCAGCTTGACCGGTCCGGCAGGGGCGCCGGGCACCGGGGAGCTGTTTTTT CASSLTGPAGAPGTGELFF
- TRBJ1-2 TRBV7-2 - TGTGCCAGCAGCCCCCGATTTGGGTGGGGCTACACCTTC CASSPRFGWGYTF
- TRBJ2-2 TRBV21-1 - TGTGCCTCCTCGAACACCGGGGAGCTGTTTTTT CASSNTGELFF
few TRBJ1-2 TRBV4-2 - TGTGCCAGCAGCCAAGCCACATGGGAGGAGAATGGCTACACCTTC CASSQATWEENGYTF
- TRBJ2-7 TRBV6-1 TRBD1 TGTGCCACCACAGAAGGACAGGGCCAACCTTACGAGCAGTACTTC CATTEGQGQPYEQYF
- TRBJ2-3 TRBV2 - TGTGCCAGCAGTGAAGAGTTAAATACGCAGTATTTT CASSEELNTQYF
- TRBJ2-7 TRBV9 - TGTGCCAGCAGCGTTCTATCTAGGGGCGGTGAGCAGTACTTC CASSVLSRGGEQYF
- TRBJ1-1 TRBV5-1 - TGCGCCAGCAGCCGTGAGGCGGGGTACACTGAAGCTTTCTTT CASSREAGYTEAFF
- TRBJ1-1 TRBV10-3 - TGTGCCATCAGAGGGGGCACTGAAGCTTTCTTT CAIRGGTEAFF
- TRBJ2-1 TRBV7-8 TRBD2 TGTGCCAGCAGCCGAGGAGGAGCGGGAATTTACAATGAGCAGTTCTTC CASSRGGAGIYNEQFF
- TRBJ1-6 TRBV14 - TGTGCCAGCAGCCAAGATCTTGCCGTCAAAGTCCTCCACTTT CASSQDLAVKVLHF
once TRBJ2-3 TRBV10-3 - TGTGCCATCAGTGTGACTAGGAGGACTAGCACAGATACGCAGTATTTT CAISVTRRTSTDTQYF
- TRBJ2-7 TRBV6-5 - TGTGCCAGCAGTTCCCTCGACAGGTACGAGCAGTACTTC CASSSLDRYEQYF
- TRBJ2-7 TRBV6-5 TRBD1 TGTGCCAGCAGTCGGGGACAGGTAACCTACGAGCAGTACTTC CASSRGQVTYEQYF
- TRBJ2-1 TRBV4-3 TRBD2 TGCGCCAGCAGCCAAGATAGGTGGCGGGGGGAGCAGTTCTTC CASSQDRWRGEQFF
- TRBJ2-3 TRBV2 TRBD2 TGTGCCAGCAGTTTAAAGACTAGCGGGAGCATGGACCGCACAGATACGCAGTATTTT CASSLKTSGSMDRTDTQYF
- TRBJ1-1 TRBV6-5 - TGTGCCAGCAGTTACTGGGAGAACACTGAAGCTTTCTTT CASSYWENTEAFF
- TRBJ2-5 TRBV7-2 - TGTGCCAGCAGCTCATCGCCAGAGACCCAGTACTTC CASSSSPETQYF
- TRBJ2-7 TRBV19 TRBD1 TGTGCCAGTAGCGTCGTCGGACAGGGGGCAGGCGAGCAGTACTTC CASSVVGQGAGEQYF
- TRBJ1-4 TRBV2 - TGTGCCAGCAAGGGCCGCGGGGTTCCGAATGAAAAACTGTTTTTT CASKGRGVPNEKLFF